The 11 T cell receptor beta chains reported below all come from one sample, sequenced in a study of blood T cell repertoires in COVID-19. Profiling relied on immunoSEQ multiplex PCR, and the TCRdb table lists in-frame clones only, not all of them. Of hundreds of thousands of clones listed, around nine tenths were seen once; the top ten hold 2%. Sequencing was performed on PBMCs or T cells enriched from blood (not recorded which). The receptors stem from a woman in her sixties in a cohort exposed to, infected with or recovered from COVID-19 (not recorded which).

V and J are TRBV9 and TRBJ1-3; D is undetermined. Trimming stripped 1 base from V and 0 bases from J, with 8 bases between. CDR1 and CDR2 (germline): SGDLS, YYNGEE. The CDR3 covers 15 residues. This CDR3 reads CASSVTEISGNTIYF. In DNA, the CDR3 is TGTGCCAGCAGCGTAACGGAGATCTCTGGAAACACCATATATTTT.

The CDR3 here is CASSFLDREGAEAFF. The CDR3 DNA sequence: TGTGCCAGCAGCTTTTTGGACAGGGAGGGGGCTGAAGCTTTCTTT. The chain recombines TRBV5-4 with TRBJ1-1; TRBD1 agrees at 8 bases. The CDR3 is made up of 15 amino acids. V dropped 2 bases and J dropped 6; count of bases not matched to a gene: 9. Germline V lookup: CDR1 SGHNT, CDR2 YYREEE (reference sequence).

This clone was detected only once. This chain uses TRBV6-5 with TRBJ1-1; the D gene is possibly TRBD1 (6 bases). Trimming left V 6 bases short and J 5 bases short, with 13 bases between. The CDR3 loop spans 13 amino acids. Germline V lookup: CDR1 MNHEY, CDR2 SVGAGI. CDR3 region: CASRETGQTEAFF. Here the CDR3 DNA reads TGTGCCAGCAGGGAGACAGGTCAAACTGAAGCTTTCTTT.

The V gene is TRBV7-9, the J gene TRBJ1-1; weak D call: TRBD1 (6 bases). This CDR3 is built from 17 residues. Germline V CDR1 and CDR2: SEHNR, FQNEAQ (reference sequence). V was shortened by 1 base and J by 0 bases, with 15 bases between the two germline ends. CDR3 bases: TGTGCCAGCAGCTTAGGTGCAGGGGCCAGCATGAACACTGAAGCTTTCTTT. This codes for CASSLGAGASMNTEAFF.

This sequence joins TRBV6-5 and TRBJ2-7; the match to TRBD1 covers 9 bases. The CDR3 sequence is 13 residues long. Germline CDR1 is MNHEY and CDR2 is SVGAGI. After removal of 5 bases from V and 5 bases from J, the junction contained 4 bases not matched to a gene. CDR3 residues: CASSRDRENEQYF. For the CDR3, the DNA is TGTGCCAGCAGTCGGGACAGGGAAAACGAGCAGTACTTC.

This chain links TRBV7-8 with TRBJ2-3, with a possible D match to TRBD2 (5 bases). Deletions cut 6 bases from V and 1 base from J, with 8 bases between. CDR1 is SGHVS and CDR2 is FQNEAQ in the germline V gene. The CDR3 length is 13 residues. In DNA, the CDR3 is TGTGCCAGCAGTCAACTAGGCACAGATACGCAGTATTTT. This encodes CASSQLGTDTQYF. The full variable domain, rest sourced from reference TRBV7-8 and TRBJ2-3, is GAGVSQSPRYKVAKRGQDVALRCDPISGHVSLFWYQQALGQGPEFLTYFQNEAQLDKSGLPSDRFFAERPEGSVSTLKIQRTQQEDSAVYLCASSQLGTDTQYFGPGTRLTVL.

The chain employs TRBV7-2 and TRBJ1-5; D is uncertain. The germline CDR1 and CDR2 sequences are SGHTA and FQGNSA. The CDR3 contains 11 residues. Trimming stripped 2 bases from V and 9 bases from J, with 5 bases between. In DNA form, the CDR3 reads TGTGCCAGCAGCTTAAGAGGGCCCCAGCATTTT. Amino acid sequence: CASSLRGPQHF.

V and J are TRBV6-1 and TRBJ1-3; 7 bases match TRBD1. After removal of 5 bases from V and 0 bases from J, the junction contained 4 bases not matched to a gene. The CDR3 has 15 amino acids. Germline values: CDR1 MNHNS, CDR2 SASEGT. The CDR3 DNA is TGTGCCAGCAGTAATGGGGACAGCTCTGGAAACACCATATATTTT. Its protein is CASSNGDSSGNTIYF.

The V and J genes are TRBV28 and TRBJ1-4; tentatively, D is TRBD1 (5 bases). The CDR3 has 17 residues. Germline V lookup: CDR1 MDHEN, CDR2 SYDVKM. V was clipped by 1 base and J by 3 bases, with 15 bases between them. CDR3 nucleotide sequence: TGTGCCAGCAGTTTATTGCGGCAGGGCCCTCCTAATGAAAAACTGTTTTTT. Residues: CASSLLRQGPPNEKLFF.

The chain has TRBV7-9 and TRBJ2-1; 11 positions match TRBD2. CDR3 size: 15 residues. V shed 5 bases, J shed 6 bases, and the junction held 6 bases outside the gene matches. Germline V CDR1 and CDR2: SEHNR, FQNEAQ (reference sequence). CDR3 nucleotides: TGTGCCAGCAGCCCCCTCGGACTAGCGGGCAATGAGCAGTTCTTC. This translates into CASSPLGLAGNEQFF.

CDR3: CASSQERTGSYEQYF. CDR3 nucleotides: TGCGCCAGCAGCCAAGAGAGGACAGGGTCCTACGAGCAGTACTTC. The chain combines TRBV4-3 with TRBJ2-7; 8 nucleotides match TRBD1. Germline trimming cut 0 bases from V and 1 base from J; bases unmatched to any gene: 2. Looked up from germline, CDR1 is LGHNA and CDR2 is YSLEER. The CDR3 loop spans 15 amino acids.